This T cell receptor beta chain was sequenced during a study of CD8 T cells in ankylosing spondylitis. General study findings and limits: A motif of roughly 8 highly homologous TCR beta variants was seen as apparently characteristic of ankylosing spondylitis blood.

This clonotype was detected a few times. What it recognizes is unknown. TCRdb reanalysed the 5' RACE reads using MiXCR and keeps one entry per CDR3 protein. The sample shows some 400,000 distinct CDR3 sequences, under 25% of them seen only once. The CDR3 loop spans 15 amino acids. Per the germline V gene, CDR1 is SGHRS and CDR2 is YFSETQ. V was clipped by 0 bases and J by 4 bases, with 13 bases between them. The receptor was isolated from a male donor with ankylosing spondylitis. The material sequenced was blood, either unsorted or a sorted T cell fraction (not recorded which). The chain is built from TRBV5-1 and TRBJ1-2; tentative D call: TRBD1 (6 bases). CDR3 region: CASSLEGDLGYGYTF. The CDR3 DNA reads as TGCGCCAGCAGCTTGGAGGGGGATTTGGGCTATGGCTACACCTTC.